This T cell receptor beta chain was obtained from a study of blood T cells in healthy people across ages. Primers used in a second PCR of about 7 to 12 cycles were a sample-barcoded 5' primer and a J-beta primer mix. TCRdb recomputed calls from the 5' RACE reads with MiXCR, one row per CDR3 protein. The sample carries under 850,000 distinct CDR3 sequences, around 36% recorded once. Only a few counts were recorded for this clonotype. The specimen was blood. This TCR was sampled from a man aged 18 to 30 in good health.

This chain's CDR3 is CASSWGAGQPQHF. DNA for the CDR3: TGTGCCAGCAGTTGGGGGGCAGGGCAGCCCCAGCATTTT. The chain recombines TRBV6-5 with TRBJ1-5; a possible D gene is TRBD1 (6 bases). CDR1 is MNHEY, CDR2 SVGAGI, per germline. The CDR3 is 13 residues long. V gave up 4 bases and J gave up 7 bases, with 11 bases separating them.